The source of this T cell receptor (beta chain) is a study of PD-1 blockade in classical Hodgkin lymphoma. Study background: Patients were infused with nivolumab 3 mg/kg every 2 weeks. Findings and caveats of the study: Patients starting nivolumab under 1 year after ASCT were excluded. While CD8+ TCR diversity did not rise significantly by C4D1, CD4+ TCR diversity did.

Produced via immunoSEQ multiplex PCR; TCRdb's table is partial and in-frame only. The sample yields over 90,000 clones, 89% seen once. In every patient, relapse followed autologous stem cell transplantation, while exposure to brentuximab vedotin differed. Germline loops: CDR1 MNHEY, CDR2 SMNVEV (reference sequence). The CDR3 contains 13 residues. Trimming removed 6 bases from V and 2 bases from J, with 11 bases in between. On this clone itself: No antigen is known for it.

The sequenced sample was peripheral blood mononuclear cells (PBMCs), obtained before the second cycle of nivolumab. The chain links TRBV27 to TRBJ2-7, with D possibly being TRBD2 (5 bases). The sequence derives from a human donor with classical Hodgkin lymphoma. Here the CDR3 DNA reads TGTGCCAGCAGGGAGGCGGCCACCTACGAGCAGTACTTC. This translates into CASREAATYEQYF.